The clone carrying this T cell receptor (beta chain) was counted once. Its specificity is unknown. Trimming removed 2 bases from V and 5 bases from J; junction bases left unmatched: 5. This CDR3 has 16 amino acids. The germline CDR1 and CDR2 sequences are KGHDR and SFDVKD. The data belong to a study of CD8 T cells in Susac syndrome. General study results and limits: That the number of individuals in its TCR sequencing and HLA analysis was relatively small was acknowledged by the study.

After extraction with the RNeasy kit, roughly 0.5 to 1 ug of the RNA was reverse transcribed using random hexamers. TCRdb fed the immunoSEQ multiplex PCR reads into MiXCR, producing one record per CDR3 protein. The data contain some 190,000 distinct CDR3 sequences, 85% to 95% of them seen just once; the ten biggest clones take up around 0.093%. Sequencing of TCR beta was performed on blood CD8+ T cells and on blood CD4+ T cells. The study used healthy donors as controls matched for age and sex. The receptor was derived from a human donor in good health. Material for sequencing was CD4+ T cells from PBMCs. V and J are TRBV24-1 and TRBJ2-2, with 9 nucleotides matching TRBD1. CDR3 sequence: CATSDSRTGVTGELFF. Written as DNA, the CDR3 is TGTGCCACCAGTGATTCCCGGACAGGGGTGACCGGGGAGCTGTTTTTT.